In its sample, the clone carrying this T cell receptor beta chain was seen a few times. V shed 5 bases and J shed 6 bases, with 13 bases lying between them. The CDR3 runs to 13 residues. The germline gives CDR1 SGHVS, CDR2 FQNEAQ. Original processing methods: Reference gene primer amplification yielded estimated nucleated cell counts. Sequencing used immunoSEQ multiplex PCR; TCRdb keeps in-frame clones, though not all of them. The V and J calls and the clone size are those of that table, but D and trimming were determined from the DNA. The data show around 64,000 clones, about 90% seen once. The data stem from a study of blood T cell repertoires in COVID-19. Overall study: PBMCs, B-cell-depleted T cells, or T cells provided the cDNA or gDNA that made up the material.

V is TRBV7-8 and J is TRBJ2-5; D possibly corresponds to TRBD1 (6 bases). Source material: peripheral blood. This receptor was identified in a man aged 50-60 years with active COVID-19. DNA of the CDR3: TGTGCCAGCAGCCGGGACACGGAAAAGACCCAGTACTTC. It encodes CASSRDTEKTQYF.